This TCR beta chain was captured in a study of T cell repertoires in cytomegalovirus infection. Whole-study context: Selected CMV epitopes included recently identified HLA-C-restricted ones as well as well-studied HLA-B-restricted ones.

TCRdb analysed the reads with MiXCR anew, one entry per CDR3 protein. The sample includes around 900,000 distinct CDR3 sequences, less than 35% of them seen just once. Germline lookup yields CDR1 MNHNS and CDR2 SASEGT. This CDR3 is 16 amino acids long. The V segment lost 8 bases and the J segment 0 bases; nucleotides outside the gene matches: 10. As for this clonotype: Antigen: not known.

The sequencing here drew on cultured CD8+ T cells from PBMCs, taken from culture after CMV antigen stimulation. The chain employs TRBV6-1 and TRBJ2-3; 8 bases are a match to TRBD2. The TCR was taken from a human donor in good health (CMV status not recorded). Some clones in this sample may be carry-over from other donors' samples. This CDR3 is CASLFLAGSSTDTQYF. CDR3 nucleotides: TGTGCCAGCCTCTTTTTAGCGGGGTCTAGCACAGATACGCAGTATTTT.